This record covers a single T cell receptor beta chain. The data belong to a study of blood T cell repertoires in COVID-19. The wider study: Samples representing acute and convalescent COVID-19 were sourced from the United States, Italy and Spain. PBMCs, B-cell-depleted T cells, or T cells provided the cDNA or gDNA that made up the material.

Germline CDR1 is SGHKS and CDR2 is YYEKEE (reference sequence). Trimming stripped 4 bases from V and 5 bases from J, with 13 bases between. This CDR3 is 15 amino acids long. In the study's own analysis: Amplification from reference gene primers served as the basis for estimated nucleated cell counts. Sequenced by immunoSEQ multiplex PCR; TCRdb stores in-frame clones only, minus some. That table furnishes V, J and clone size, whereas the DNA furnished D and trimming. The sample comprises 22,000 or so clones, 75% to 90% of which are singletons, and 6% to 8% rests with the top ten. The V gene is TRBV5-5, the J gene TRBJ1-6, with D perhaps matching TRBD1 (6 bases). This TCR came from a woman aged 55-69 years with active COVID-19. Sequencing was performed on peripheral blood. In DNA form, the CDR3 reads TGTGCCAGCAGCAGGACAGTGTTCGATAATTCACCCCTCCACTTT. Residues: CASSRTVFDNSPLHF.